This T cell receptor beta chain was found in a study of PD-L1 blockade in urothelial cancer. Study-wide context: Once treatment had started, blood was analyzed at 3 weeks (second dose) and again at 6 weeks. Counts from blood samples showed a median of 141,255 T cells.

Trimming cost V 0 bases and J 3 bases; bases outside gene matches: 2. CDR1 is SGDLS, CDR2 YYNGEE, per germline. CDR3 length equals 15 residues. The time point was: pretreatment peripheral blood. Patients presented with locally advanced or metastatic urothelial carcinoma. All patients handed over anywhere from 1 to 8 samples, pretreatment and on-treatment. This clone came up a few times. Clones were sequenced by immunoSEQ multiplex PCR, and TCRdb holds only the in-frame ones, with some missing. The profile shows about 56,000 clones, less than 90% of them singletons. The sequenced sample was PBMCs, obtained around atezolizumab (anti-PD-L1) treatment. The chain has TRBV9 and TRBJ1-4; 7 positions match TRBD1. This receptor was taken from a man between 65 and 80 years old with urothelial cancer. CDR3 sequence reads: CASSVDTGANEKLFF. The CDR3 DNA sequence: TGTGCCAGCAGCGTAGATACAGGGGCTAATGAAAAACTGTTTTTT.